This TCR beta chain was observed in a study of CD4 and CD8 cells across lung adenocarcinoma regions. Localized lung adenocarcinoma, a non-small cell lung cancer, affected the donors. This clonotype occurred once. The junction shows a germline mismatch at one end, possibly a read error. Germline values: CDR1 ENHRY, CDR2 SYGVKD. CDR3 length: 14 amino acids. TCRdb analysed the PCR reads with MiXCR anew, one entry per CDR3 protein. The sample holds 15,000 to 20,000 distinct CDR3 sequences, around 50% seen once. Sample: CD8+ T cells from the margin of a lung tumor. This TCR was recovered from a male donor with lung adenocarcinoma. The CD4 and CD8 labels of this study may be unreliable. The J gene is TRBJ2-4, the V gene TRBV10-3; D possibly corresponds to TRBD2 (6 bases). The CDR3 coding sequence is TGTCGCGTCTCGGGGGTGGGAGCCCCAGATACGCAGTATTTC. Its protein product is CRVSGVGAPDTQYF.